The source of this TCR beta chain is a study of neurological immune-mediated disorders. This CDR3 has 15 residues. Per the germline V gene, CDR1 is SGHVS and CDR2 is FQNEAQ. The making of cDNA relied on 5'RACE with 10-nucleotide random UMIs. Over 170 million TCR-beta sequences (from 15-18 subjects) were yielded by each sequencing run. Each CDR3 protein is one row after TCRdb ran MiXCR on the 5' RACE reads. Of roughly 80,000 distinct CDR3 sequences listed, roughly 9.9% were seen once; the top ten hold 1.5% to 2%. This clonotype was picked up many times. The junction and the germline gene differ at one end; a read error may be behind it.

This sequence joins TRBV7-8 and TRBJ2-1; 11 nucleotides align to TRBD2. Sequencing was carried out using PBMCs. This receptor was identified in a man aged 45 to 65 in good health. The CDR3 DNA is TGTGCCAGCAGCCTAGCGGGAGGTCAGGTGTATGAGCAGTTCTTC. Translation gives CASSLAGGQVYEQFF. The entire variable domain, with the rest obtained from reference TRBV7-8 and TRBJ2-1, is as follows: GAGVSQSPRYKVAKRGQDVALRCDPISGHVSLFWYQQALGQGPEFLTYFQNEAQLDKSGLPSDRFFAERPEGSVSTLKIQRTQQEDSAVYLCASSLAGGQVYEQFFGPGTRLTVL.